What follows describes a single TCR beta chain. This PCR relied on a set of 60 Vbeta primers and 13 Jbeta primers. The method was immunoSEQ multiplex PCR; TCRdb's version includes in-frame clones alone and lacks a portion of them. The listing records about 200,000 clones. This sample stems from a study of cytomegalovirus exposure and HLA in healthy donors. The CDR3 length is 14 residues. V shed 3 bases, J shed 0 bases, and the junction held 0 bases outside the gene matches. Germline CDR1 reads MGHRA; CDR2 reads YSYEKL. Sequenced input: PBMCs. The V gene is TRBV4-1, the J gene TRBJ2-3; 7 nucleotides agree with TRBD2. This TCR was recovered from a boy between 10 and 17 years old in good health and CMV-seronegative. CDR3 sequence reads: CASSQGGSTDTQYF. For the CDR3, the DNA is TGCGCCAGCAGCCAGGGGGGGAGCACAGATACGCAGTATTTT.